The sample holds a few counts of the clone carrying this T cell receptor (beta chain). Unmatched junction bases numbered 7, after V lost 6 bases and J lost 4 bases. The CDR3 is made up of 13 amino acids. CDR1 and CDR2 (germline): SGHKS, YYEKEE (reference sequence). The record originates from a study of blood T cells in healthy people across ages. For the second PCR, which ran for roughly 6 to 11 cycles, a sample-barcoded 5' primer and a J-beta primer mix were used. Paired-end reads containing CDR3 totaled no fewer than 3 million for each sample. TCRdb recomputed calls from the 5' RACE reads with MiXCR, one row per CDR3 protein. Found here are some 1.5 million distinct CDR3 sequences, roughly 30% of them singletons; the top ten hold around 7.7%.

This clonotype was sampled from a woman in her 30s in good health. This chain links TRBV5-5 with TRBJ2-7; 7 bases align to TRBD1. The sequencing input was blood. CDR3 protein: CASTSKTGYEQYF. The CDR3 DNA sequence: TGTGCCAGCACCTCAAAGACAGGGTACGAGCAGTACTTC.